Given below is one TCR beta chain in context. Its cognate antigen is unknown. The entry originates in a study of radiotherapy plus CTLA-4 blockade in lung cancer. Germline V CDR1 and CDR2: MNHNS, SASEGT. The CDR3 consists of 15 residues. The V and J ends lost 7 bases and 3 bases, in that order; junction bases with no gene match: 12. Clones were sequenced by immunoSEQ multiplex PCR, and TCRdb holds only the in-frame ones, with some missing. The data show about 28,000 clones, with approximately 81% seen just once and approximately 15% held by the top ten. Study-wide points: Some TCR clones had been derived from tumors. These clones expanded in peripheral blood after radiotherapy plus ipilimumab. Among reported predictors of response, early blood T cell clone dynamics with interferon-beta performed best.

The rearrangement links TRBV6-1 to TRBJ2-7; the match to TRBD1 covers 7 bases. This TCR came from a human donor with non-small cell lung cancer that progressed on radiotherapy plus ipilimumab. The source was peripheral blood, collected from a patient treated with radiotherapy plus ipilimumab. As DNA, the CDR3 is TGTGCCAGCATTGGAGTTCGACAGGGTCTCTACGAGCAGTACTTC. Translating gives CASIGVRQGLYEQYF.